Below are 3 T cell receptor beta chains sequenced from a single sample in a study of response to subunit inactivated influenza vaccine. TCRdb reprocessed the RT-PCR reads with MiXCR, giving one entry per CDR3 protein. The sample has hundreds of thousands of distinct CDR3 sequences; 7.6% are singletons. The sequences come from PBMCs from blood, collected roughly 24 months after vaccination. These receptors all stem from a man between 50 and 75 years old who received an inactivated influenza vaccine.

This clonotype appeared many times. This chain connects TRBV28 to TRBJ2-3; 16 bases are shared with TRBD2. Germline trimming cut 6 bases from V and 5 bases from J; bases unmatched to any gene: 11. The germline V gene has CDR1 MDHEN and CDR2 SYDVKM. The CDR3 consists of 18 residues. In DNA form, the CDR3 reads TGTGCCAGCAGATCCGGGACTAGCGGGAGGGCCGGTAGAGATACGCAGTATTTT. Translating it yields CASRSGTSGRAGRDTQYF.

This clonotype was detected many times. This chain connects TRBV28 to TRBJ2-7, with TRBD2 matching over 8 bases. This CDR3 has 17 residues. CDR1 is MDHEN and CDR2 is SYDVKM in the germline V gene. J gave up 2 bases and V 8 bases, and 17 bases lay outside the gene matches. The CDR3 sequence is CASRNGGTGGQAYEQYF. CDR3 nucleotide sequence: TGTGCCAGCCGAAATGGTGGTACGGGAGGGCAGGCCTACGAGCAGTACTTC.

This clonotype was recorded many times. The chain recombines TRBV20-1 with TRBJ2-3, with TRBD2 matching over 11 bases. The CDR3 totals 17 residues. Germline V gene lookup returns CDR1 DFQATT and CDR2 SNEGSKA (reference sequence). The V segment lost 6 bases and the J segment 2 bases; nucleotides outside the gene matches: 13. Here the CDR3 reads CSAPDLRLAGFTDTQYF. CDR3 coding DNA: TGCAGTGCCCCTGATCTTCGACTAGCGGGGTTCACAGATACGCAGTATTTT.